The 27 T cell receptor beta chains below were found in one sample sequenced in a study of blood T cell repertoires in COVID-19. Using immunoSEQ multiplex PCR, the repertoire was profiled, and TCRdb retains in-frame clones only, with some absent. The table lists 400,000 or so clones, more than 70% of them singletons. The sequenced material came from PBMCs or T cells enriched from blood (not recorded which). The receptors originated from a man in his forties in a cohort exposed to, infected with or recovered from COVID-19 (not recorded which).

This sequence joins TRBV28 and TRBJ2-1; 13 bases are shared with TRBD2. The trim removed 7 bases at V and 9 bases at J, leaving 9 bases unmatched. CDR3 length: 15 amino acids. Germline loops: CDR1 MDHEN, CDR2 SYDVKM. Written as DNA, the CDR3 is TGTGCCAGCACCCGGACTAGCGGGAGCTCTGGTGAGCAGTTCTTC. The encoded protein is CASTRTSGSSGEQFF.

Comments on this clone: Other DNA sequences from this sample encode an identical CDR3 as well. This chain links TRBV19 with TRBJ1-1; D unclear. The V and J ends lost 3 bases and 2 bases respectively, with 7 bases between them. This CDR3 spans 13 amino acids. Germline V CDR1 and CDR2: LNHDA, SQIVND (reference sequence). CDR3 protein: CASSIRGNTEAFF. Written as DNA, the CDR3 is TGTGCCAGTAGTATCAGAGGAAACACTGAAGCTTTCTTT.

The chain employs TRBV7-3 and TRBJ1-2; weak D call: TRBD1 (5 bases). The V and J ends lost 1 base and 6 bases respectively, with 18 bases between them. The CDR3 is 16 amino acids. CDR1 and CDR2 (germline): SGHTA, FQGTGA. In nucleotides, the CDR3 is TGTGCCAGCAGCTTAAACCCCTCGTTGGGGCAGAATGGCTACACCTTC. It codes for CASSLNPSLGQNGYTF.

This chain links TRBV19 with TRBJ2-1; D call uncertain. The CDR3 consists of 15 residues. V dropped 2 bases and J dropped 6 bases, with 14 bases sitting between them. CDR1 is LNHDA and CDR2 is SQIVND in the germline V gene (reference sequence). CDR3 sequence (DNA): TGTGCCAGTAGTATAACGGCTGGATGGAGCAATGAGCAGTTCTTC. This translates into CASSITAGWSNEQFF.

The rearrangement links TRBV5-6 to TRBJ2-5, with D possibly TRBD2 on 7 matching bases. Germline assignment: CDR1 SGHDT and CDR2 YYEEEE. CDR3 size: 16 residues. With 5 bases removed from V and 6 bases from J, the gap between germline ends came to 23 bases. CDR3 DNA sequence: TGTGCCAGCAGTTTTCCCTTTTTGGGAGGGGGAAAGACCCAGTACTTC. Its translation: CASSFPFLGGGKTQYF.

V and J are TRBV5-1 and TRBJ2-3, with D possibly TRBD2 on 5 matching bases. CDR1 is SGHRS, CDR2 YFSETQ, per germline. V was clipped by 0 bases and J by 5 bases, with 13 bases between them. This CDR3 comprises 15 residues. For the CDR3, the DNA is TGCGCCAGCAGCTTGGGGACTCATGTTCAAGATACGCAGTATTTT. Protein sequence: CASSLGTHVQDTQYF.

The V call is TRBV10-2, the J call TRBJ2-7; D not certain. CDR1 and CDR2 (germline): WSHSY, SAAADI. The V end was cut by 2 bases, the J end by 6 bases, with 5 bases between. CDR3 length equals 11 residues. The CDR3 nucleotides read TGCGCCAGCAGTGAGGGCAGCGAGCAGTACTTC. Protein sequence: CASSEGSEQYF.

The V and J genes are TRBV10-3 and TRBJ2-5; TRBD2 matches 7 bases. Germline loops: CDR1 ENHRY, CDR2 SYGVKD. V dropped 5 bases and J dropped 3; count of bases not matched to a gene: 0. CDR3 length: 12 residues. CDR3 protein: CAISSGKETQYF. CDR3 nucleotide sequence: TGTGCCATCAGTAGCGGGAAAGAGACCCAGTACTTC.

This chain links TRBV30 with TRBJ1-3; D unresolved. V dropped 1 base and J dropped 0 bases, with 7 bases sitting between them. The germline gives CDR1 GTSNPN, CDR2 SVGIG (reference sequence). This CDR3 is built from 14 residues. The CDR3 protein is CAWSALSSGNTIYF. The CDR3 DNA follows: TGTGCCTGGAGTGCACTAAGCTCTGGAAACACCATATATTTT.

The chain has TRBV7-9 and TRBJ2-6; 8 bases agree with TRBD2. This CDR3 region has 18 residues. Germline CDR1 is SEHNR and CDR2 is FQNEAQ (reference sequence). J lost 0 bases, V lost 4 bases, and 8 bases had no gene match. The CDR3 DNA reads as TGTGCCAGCAGCTCCCCCAGCGGGGGATACTCTGGGGCCAACGTCCTGACTTTC. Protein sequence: CASSSPSGGYSGANVLTF.

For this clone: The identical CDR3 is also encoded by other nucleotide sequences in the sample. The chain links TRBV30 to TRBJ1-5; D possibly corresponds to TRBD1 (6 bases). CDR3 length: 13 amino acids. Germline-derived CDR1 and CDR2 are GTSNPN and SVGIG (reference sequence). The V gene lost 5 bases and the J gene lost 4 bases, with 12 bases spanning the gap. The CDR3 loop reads CAWGRQENQPQHF. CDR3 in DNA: TGTGCCTGGGGAAGACAGGAAAATCAGCCCCAGCATTTT. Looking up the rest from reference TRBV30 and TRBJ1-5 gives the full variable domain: SQTIHQWPATLVQPVGSPLSLECTVEGTSNPNLYWYRQAAGRGLQLLFYSVGIGQISSEVPQNLSASRPQDRQFILSSKKLLLSDSGFYLCAWGRQENQPQHFGDGTRLSIL.

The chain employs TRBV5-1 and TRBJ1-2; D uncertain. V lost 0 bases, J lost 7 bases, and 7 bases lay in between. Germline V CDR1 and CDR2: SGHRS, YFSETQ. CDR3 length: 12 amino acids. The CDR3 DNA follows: TGCGCCAGCAGCTTGGACAATGCTGGCTACACCTTC. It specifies CASSLDNAGYTF. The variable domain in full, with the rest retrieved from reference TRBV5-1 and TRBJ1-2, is KAGVTQTPRYLIKTRGQQVTLSCSPISGHRSVSWYQQTPGQGLQFLFEYFSETQRNKGNFPGRFSGRQFSNSRSEMNVSTLELGDSALYLCASSLDNAGYTFGSGTRLTVV.

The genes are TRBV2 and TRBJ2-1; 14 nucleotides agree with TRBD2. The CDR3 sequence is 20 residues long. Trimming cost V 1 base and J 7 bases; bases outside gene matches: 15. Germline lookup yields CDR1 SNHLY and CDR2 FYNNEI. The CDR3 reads CASSEGWVWGLAGEVNEQFF. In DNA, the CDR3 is TGTGCCAGCAGTGAAGGATGGGTATGGGGACTAGCGGGAGAGGTAAATGAGCAGTTCTTC.

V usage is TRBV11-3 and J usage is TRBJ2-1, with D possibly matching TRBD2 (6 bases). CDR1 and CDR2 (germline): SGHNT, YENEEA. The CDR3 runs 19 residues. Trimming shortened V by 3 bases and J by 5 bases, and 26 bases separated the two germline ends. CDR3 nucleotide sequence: TGTGCCAGCAGCTTTTACAGGCGGGATACTAGATATCTAGACAATGAGCAGTTCTTC. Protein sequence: CASSFYRRDTRYLDNEQFF.

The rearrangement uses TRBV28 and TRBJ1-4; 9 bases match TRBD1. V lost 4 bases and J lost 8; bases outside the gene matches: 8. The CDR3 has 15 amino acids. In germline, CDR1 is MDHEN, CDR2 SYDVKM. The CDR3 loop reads CASSSPGQGTEKLFF. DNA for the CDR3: TGTGCCAGCAGTTCCCCGGGACAGGGAACCGAAAAACTGTTTTTT. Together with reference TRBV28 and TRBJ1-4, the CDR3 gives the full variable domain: DVKVTQSSRYLVKRTGEKVFLECVQDMDHENMFWYRQDPGLGLRLIYFSYDVKMKEKGDIPEGYSVSREKKERFSLILESASTNQTSMYLCASSSPGQGTEKLFFGSGTQLSVL.

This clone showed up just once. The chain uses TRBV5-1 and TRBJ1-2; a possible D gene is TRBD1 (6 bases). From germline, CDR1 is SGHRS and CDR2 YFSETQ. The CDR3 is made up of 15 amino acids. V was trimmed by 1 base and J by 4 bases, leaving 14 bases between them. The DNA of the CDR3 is TGCGCCAGCAGCTTGTATCCAGGGGAGAGCTATGGCTACACCTTC. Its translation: CASSLYPGESYGYTF.

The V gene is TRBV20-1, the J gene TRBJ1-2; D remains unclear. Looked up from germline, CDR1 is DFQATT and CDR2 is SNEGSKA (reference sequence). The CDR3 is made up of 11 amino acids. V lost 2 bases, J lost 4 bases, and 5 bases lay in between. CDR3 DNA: TGCAGTGCTAGATACGGCTATGGCTACACCTTC. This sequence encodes CSARYGYGYTF.

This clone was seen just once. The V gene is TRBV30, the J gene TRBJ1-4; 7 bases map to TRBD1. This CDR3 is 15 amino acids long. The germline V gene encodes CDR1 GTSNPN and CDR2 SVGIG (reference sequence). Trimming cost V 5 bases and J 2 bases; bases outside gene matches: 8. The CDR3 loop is CAWSRWGQTNEKLFF. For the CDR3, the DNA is TGTGCCTGGTCCAGGTGGGGACAGACTAATGAAAAACTGTTTTTT.

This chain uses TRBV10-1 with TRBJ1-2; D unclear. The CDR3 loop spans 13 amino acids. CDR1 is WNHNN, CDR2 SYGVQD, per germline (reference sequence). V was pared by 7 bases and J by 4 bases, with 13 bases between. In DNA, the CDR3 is TGCGCCAGCAAACCCTATACGTTCTATGGCTACACCTTC. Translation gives CASKPYTFYGYTF.

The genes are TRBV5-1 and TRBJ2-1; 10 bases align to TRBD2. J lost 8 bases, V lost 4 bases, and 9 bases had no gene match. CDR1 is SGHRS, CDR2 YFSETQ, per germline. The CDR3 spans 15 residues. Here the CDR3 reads CASSPASGSTYEQFF. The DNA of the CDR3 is TGCGCCAGCAGCCCCGCTAGCGGGAGTACCTATGAGCAGTTCTTC. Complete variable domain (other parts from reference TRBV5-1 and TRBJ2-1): KAGVTQTPRYLIKTRGQQVTLSCSPISGHRSVSWYQQTPGQGLQFLFEYFSETQRNKGNFPGRFSGRQFSNSRSEMNVSTLELGDSALYLCASSPASGSTYEQFFGPGTRLTVL.

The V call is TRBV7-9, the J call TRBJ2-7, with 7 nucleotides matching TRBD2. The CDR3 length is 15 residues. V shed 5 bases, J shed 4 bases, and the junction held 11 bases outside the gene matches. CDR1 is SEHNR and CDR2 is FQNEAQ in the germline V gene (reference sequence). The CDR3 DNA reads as TGTGCCAGCAGCCCCCTGCGGGGGATCAAGTACGAGCAGTACTTC. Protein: CASSPLRGIKYEQYF.

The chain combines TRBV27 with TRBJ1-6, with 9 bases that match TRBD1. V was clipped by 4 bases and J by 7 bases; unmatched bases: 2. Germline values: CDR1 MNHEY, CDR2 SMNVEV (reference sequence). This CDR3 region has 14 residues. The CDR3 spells CASSSGTGNSPLHF. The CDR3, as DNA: TGTGCCAGCAGTTCCGGGACAGGGAATTCACCCCTCCACTTT.

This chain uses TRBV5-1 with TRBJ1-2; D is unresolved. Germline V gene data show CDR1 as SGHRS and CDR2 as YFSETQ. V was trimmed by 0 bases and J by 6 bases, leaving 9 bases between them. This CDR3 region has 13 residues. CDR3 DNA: TGCGCCAGCAGCTTGGAACATTTCGATGGCTACACCTTC. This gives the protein CASSLEHFDGYTF.

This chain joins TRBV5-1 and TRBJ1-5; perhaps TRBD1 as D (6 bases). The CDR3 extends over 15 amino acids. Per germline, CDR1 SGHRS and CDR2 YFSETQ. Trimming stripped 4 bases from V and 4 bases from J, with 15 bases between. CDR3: CASSPEGDKNQPQHF. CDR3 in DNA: TGCGCCAGCAGCCCAGAGGGGGACAAGAATCAGCCCCAGCATTTT.

CDR3 in amino acids: CASSLDRGAVAEAFF. The CDR3 region has the DNA TGTGCCAGCAGCTTAGACCGGGGGGCGGTGGCTGAAGCTTTCTTT. The gene calls are TRBV7-2 and TRBJ1-1; D is possibly TRBD1 (6 bases). CDR1 is SGHTA and CDR2 is FQGNSA in the germline V gene. Trimming took 1 base from V and 6 from J, leaving 15 bases between them. The CDR3 consists of 15 residues.

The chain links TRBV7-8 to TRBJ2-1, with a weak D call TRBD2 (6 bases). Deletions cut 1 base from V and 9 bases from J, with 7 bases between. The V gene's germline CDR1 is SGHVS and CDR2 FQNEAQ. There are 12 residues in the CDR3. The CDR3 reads CASSLGGGEQFF. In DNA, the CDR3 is TGTGCCAGCAGCTTAGGGGGAGGTGAGCAGTTCTTC. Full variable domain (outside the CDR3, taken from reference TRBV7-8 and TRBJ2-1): GAGVSQSPRYKVAKRGQDVALRCDPISGHVSLFWYQQALGQGPEFLTYFQNEAQLDKSGLPSDRFFAERPEGSVSTLKIQRTQQEDSAVYLCASSLGGGEQFFGPGTRLTVL.

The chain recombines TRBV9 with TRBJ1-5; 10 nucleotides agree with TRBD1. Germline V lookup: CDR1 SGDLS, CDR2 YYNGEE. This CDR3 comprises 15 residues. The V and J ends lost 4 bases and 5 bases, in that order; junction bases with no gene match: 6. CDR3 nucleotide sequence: TGTGCCAGCAGCCCAACAGGACAGGGGGATCAGCCCCAGCATTTT. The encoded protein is CASSPTGQGDQPQHF.